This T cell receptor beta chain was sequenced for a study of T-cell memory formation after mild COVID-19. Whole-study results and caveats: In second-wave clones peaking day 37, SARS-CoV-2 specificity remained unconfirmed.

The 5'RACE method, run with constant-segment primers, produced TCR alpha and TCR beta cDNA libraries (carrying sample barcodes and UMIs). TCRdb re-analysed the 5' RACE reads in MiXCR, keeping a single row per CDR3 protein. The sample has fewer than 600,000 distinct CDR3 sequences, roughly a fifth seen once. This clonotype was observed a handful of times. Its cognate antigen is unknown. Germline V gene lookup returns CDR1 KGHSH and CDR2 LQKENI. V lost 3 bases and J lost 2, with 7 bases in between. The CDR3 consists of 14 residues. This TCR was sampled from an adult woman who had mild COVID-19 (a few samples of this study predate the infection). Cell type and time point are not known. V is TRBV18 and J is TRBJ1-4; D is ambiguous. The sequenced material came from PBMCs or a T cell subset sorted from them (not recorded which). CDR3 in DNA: TGTGCCAGCTCACCTATGTCCACTAATGAAAAACTGTTTTTT. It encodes CASSPMSTNEKLFF.